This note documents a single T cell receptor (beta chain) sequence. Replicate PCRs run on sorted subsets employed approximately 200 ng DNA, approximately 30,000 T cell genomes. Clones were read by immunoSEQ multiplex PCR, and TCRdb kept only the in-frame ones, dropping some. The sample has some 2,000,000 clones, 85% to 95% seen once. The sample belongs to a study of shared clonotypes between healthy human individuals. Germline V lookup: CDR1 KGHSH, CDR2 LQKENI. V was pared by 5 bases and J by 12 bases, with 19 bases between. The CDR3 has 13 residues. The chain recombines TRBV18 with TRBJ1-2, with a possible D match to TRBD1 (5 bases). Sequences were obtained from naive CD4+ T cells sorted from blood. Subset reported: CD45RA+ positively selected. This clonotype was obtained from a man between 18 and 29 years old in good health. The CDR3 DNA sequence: TGTGCCAGCTCAGCTCCTTCCCGGGGCCTTAACACCTTC. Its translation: CASSAPSRGLNTF.